This T cell receptor (beta chain) stems from a study of early T cells in non-severe SARS-CoV-2 infection. Study-wide context: Bulk RNA taken from unsorted whole blood was sequenced, leaving chains unpaired.

One entry per CDR3 protein, called by TCRdb with MiXCR from the 5' RACE reads. The table records some 75,000 distinct CDR3 sequences, about an eighth of them present only once. This clonotype was observed a handful of times. The CDR3 is 16 amino acids. The germline V gene has CDR1 LGHDT and CDR2 YNNKEL (reference sequence). After removal of 4 bases from V and 0 bases from J, the junction contained 4 bases not matched to a gene. The source of this sequence is an adult who was a healthcare worker with PCR-confirmed SARS-CoV-2 infection or an uninfected control (not recorded which). The chain uses TRBV3-1 and TRBJ1-1, with 11 bases identical to TRBD1. Sequenced material: whole blood. CDR3 sequence: CASSPGQGELNTEAFF. CDR3 DNA sequence: TGTGCCAGCAGCCCGGGACAGGGGGAACTGAACACTGAAGCTTTCTTT.